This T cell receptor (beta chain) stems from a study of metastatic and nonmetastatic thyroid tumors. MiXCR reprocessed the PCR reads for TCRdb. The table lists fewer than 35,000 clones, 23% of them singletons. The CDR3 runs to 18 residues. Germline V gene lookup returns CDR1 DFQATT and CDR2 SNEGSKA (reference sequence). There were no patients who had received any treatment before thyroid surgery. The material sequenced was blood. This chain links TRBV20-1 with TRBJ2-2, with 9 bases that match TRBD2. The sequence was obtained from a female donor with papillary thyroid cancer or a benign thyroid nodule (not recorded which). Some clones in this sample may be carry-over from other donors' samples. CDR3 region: CRANYAGLAGPGTWELFF. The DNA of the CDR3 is TGCAGGGCCAACTATGCGGGACTAGCAGGGCCGGGGACCTGGGAGCTGTTTTTT.